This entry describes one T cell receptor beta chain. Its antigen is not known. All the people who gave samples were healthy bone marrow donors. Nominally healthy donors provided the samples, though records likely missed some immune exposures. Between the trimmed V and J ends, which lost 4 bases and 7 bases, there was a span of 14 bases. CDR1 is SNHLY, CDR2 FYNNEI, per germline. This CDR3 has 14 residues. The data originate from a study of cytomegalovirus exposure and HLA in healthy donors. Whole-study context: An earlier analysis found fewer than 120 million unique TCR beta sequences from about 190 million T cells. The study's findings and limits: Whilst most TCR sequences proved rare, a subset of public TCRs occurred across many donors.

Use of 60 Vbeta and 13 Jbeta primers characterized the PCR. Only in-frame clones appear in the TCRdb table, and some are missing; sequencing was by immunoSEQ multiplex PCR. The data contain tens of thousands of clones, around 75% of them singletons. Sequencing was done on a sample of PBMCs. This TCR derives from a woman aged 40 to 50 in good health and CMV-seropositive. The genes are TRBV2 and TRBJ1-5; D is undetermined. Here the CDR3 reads CASSGESGSQPQHF. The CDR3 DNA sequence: TGTGCCAGCAGTGGGGAATCGGGATCCCAGCCCCAGCATTTT.